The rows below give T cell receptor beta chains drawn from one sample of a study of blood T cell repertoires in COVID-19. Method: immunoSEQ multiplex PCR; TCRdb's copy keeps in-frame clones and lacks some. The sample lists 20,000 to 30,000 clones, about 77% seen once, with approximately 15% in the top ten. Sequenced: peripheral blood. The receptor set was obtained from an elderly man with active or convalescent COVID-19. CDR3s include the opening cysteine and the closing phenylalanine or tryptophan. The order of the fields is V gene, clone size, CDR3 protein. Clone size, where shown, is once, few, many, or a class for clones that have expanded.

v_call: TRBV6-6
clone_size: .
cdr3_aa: CAVGSSNQPQHF

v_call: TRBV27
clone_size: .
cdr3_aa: CASSKALGQGSNYGYTF

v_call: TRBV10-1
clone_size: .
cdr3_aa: CASSELRGTDTQYF

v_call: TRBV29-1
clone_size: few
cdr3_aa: CSVLDSLLVTF

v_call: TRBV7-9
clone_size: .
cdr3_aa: CASSPGLQWTGELFF

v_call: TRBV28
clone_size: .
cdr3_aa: CASSPGQLGNQPQHF

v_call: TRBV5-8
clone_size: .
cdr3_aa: CASTPWTGDYTDTQYF

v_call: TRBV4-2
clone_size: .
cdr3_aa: CASSQEASTGTSGWGTQYF

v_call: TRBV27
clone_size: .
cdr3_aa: CASRPTTGSYSNQPQHF

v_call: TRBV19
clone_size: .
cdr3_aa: CASSIGRTNTGELFF

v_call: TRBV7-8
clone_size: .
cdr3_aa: CASSLAKGAPTEAFF

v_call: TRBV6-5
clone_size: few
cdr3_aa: CASSYSKEGYEQYF

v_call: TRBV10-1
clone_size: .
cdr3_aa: CASSHPGQGGAAATQYF

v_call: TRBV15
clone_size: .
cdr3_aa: CATSRAPSQPQHF

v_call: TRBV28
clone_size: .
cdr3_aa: CASSLRGANGYTF

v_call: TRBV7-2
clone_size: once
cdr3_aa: CASSLTSGPYNEQFF

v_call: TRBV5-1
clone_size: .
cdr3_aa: CASSWTDRLQETQYF

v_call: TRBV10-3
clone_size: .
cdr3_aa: CAISEDTSNQPQHF

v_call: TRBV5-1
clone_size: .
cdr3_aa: CASSLDGRSGANVLTF

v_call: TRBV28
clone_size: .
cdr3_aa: CASRRTSGRNYEQYF

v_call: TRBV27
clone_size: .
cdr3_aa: CASSLVPTGAHEQYF

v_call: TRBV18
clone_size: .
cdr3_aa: CASSIGGRPGELFF

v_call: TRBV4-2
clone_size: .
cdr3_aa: CASSQEVRDTQYF

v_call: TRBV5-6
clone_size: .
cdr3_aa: CASSLMGTGAYEQYF

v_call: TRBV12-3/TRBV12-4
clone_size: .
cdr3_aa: CASSAQGGELFF

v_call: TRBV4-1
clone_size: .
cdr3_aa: CASSQEVGGHGYTF

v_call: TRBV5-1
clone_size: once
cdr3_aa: CASSSVLAGDTDTQYF

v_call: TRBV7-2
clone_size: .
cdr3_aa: CASSPEWRGGVSSYEQYF

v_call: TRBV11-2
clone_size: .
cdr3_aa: CASSLGQGALGYTF

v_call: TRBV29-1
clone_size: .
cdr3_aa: CSVDGASGPTDTQYF

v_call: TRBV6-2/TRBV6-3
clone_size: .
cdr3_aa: CASSPPLSSYNEQFF

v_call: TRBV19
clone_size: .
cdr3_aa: CASTALRTGAIGSPLHF

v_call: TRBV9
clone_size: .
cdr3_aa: CASSVAGGGSDTQYF